In this sample, the clone carrying this TCR beta chain turned up a few times. The antigen is not known. V dropped 2 bases and J dropped 2; count of bases not matched to a gene: 0. This CDR3 comprises 14 residues. Per germline, CDR1 MNHEY and CDR2 SMNVEV (reference sequence). Sequencing used immunoSEQ multiplex PCR; TCRdb keeps in-frame clones, though not all of them. Of about 20,000 clones listed, around 87% are singletons. This sample was taken from a study of chemoradiotherapy in HPV16-positive cancers. Study at large: Functional T-cell assays on a couple of HPV16-positive patients' cells defined candidate HPV-specific clones and common TCR motifs.

General observations from the study: In HPV16-positive patients, HPV-responsive T-cell expansion tracked better recurrence-free survival. Non-HPV-specific T cells did not expand in tumors during treatment, whereas candidate HPV-specific clones and E7-related motifs did. Functional assays defining HPV-specific T cells used only a couple of HPV16-positive patients.

The chain uses TRBV27 and TRBJ1-2, with TRBD1 identical over 9 bases. The input for sequencing was blood, taken from a patient who underwent chemoradiotherapy. This sequence was found in a human donor with HPV-associated anogenital cancer. The CDR3 DNA is TGTGCCAGCAGTTTAGGGACAGGGAACTATGGCTACACCTTC. Translating gives CASSLGTGNYGYTF.